The clone carrying this T cell receptor beta chain was seen a single time. Germline values: CDR1 LGHDT, CDR2 YNNKEL (reference sequence). The CDR3 sequence is 15 residues long. J lost 6 bases, V lost 2 bases, and 1 base had no gene match. Profiling relied on immunoSEQ multiplex PCR, and the TCRdb table lists in-frame clones only, not all of them. The table records approximately 94,000 clones, about nine tenths of them present only once. This sample was taken from a study of control samples from healthy donors and cancer patients. The clonotype was recovered from a woman in her twenties or thirties in good health. Sequencing was carried out using blood. V gene TRBV3-1 (or the pseudogene TRBV3-2) combines with J gene TRBJ1-6, with 10 bases that match TRBD1. DNA for the CDR3: TGTGCCAGCAGCCAACGGACAGGGGGTAATTCACCCCTCCACTTT. Amino acids: CASSQRTGGNSPLHF.